This record looks at one T cell receptor (beta chain) sequence and its context. Cohorts were assigned according to the clinical history that participants reported. Either two negative PCRs, clearance, or symptom resolution qualified Cohort 3 donors as recovered. CDR1 is LGHNA and CDR2 is YNFKEQ in the germline V gene. This CDR3 is 15 amino acids long. V lost 7 bases to trimming and J lost 2 bases, with 16 bases between them. The record originates from a study of blood T cell repertoires in COVID-19. The table came from immunoSEQ multiplex PCR; TCRdb's copy has only in-frame clones and leaves some out. Here the sample spans 200,000 to 250,000 clones, about 89% being singletons.

The sequenced material came from PBMCs or T cells enriched from blood (not recorded which). The V gene is TRBV4-2, the J gene TRBJ2-3; D might be TRBD2 (5 bases). This TCR derives from a woman in her twenties or thirties who had recovered from COVID-19. The CDR3 bases are TGTGCCAGCACTCCCGAGCGGCAGCCCACAGATACGCAGTATTTT. This sequence encodes CASTPERQPTDTQYF.